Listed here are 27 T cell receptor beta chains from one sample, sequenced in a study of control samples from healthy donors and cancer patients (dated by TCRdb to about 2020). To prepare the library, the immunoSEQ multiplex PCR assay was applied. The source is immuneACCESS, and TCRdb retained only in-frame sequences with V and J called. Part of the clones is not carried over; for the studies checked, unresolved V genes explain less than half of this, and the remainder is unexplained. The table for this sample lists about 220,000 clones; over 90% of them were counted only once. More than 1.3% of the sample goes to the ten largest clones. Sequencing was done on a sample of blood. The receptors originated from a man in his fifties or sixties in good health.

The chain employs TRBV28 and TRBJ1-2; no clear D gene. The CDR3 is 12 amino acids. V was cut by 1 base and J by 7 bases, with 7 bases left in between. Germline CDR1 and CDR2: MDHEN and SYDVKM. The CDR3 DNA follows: TGTGCCAGCAGTTTATTTGCCCGTGGCTACACCTTC. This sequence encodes CASSLFARGYTF.

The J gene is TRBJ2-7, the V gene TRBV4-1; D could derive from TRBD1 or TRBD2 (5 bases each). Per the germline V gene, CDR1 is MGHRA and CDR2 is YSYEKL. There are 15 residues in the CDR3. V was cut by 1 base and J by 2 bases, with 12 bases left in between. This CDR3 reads CASSQAGSDPYEQYF. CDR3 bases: TGCGCCAGCAGCCAAGCAGGGAGCGACCCCTACGAGCAGTACTTC.

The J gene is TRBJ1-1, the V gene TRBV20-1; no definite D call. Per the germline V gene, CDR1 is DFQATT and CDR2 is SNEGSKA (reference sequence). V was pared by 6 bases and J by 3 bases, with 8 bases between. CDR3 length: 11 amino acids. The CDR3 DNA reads TGCAGTGCGGCACCTTACACTGAAGCTTTCTTT. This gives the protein CSAAPYTEAFF.

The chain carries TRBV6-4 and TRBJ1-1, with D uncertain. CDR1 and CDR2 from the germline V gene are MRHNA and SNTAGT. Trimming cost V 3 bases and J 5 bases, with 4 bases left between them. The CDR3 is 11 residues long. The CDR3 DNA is TGTGCCAGCAGTGAGGGAACTGAAGCTTTCTTT. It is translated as CASSEGTEAFF.

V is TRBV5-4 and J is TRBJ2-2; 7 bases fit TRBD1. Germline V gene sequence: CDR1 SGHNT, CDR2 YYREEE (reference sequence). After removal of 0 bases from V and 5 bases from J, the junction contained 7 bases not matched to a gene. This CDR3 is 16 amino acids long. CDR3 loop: CASSLDPGQLTGELFF. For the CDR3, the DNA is TGTGCCAGCAGCTTGGACCCGGGACAGTTGACCGGGGAGCTGTTTTTT. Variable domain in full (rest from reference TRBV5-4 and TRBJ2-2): ETGVTQSPTHLIKTRGQQVTLRCSSQSGHNTVSWYQQALGQGPQFIFQYYREEENGRGNFPPRFSGLQFPNYSSELNVNALELDDSALYLCASSLDPGQLTGELFFGEGSRLTVL.

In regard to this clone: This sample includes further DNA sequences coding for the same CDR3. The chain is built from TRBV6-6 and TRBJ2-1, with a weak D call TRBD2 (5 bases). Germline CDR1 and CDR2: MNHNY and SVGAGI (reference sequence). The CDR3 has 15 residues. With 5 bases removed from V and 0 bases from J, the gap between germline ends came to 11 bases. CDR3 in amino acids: CASSQGGGSYNEQFF. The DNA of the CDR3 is TGTGCCAGCAGTCAAGGTGGAGGCTCCTACAATGAGCAGTTCTTC.

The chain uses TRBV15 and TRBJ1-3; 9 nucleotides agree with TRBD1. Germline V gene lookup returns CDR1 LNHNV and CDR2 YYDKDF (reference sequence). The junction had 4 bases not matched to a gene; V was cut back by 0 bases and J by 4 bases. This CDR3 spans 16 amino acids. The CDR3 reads CATSRDPGQGGNTIYF. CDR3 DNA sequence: TGTGCCACCAGCAGAGATCCGGGACAGGGCGGAAACACCATATATTTT.

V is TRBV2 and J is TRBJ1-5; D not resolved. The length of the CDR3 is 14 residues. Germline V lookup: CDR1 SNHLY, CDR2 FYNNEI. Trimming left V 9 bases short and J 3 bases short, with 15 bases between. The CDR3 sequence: CASKQITTNQPQHF. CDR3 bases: TGTGCCAGTAAACAGATCACCACCAATCAGCCCCAGCATTTT.

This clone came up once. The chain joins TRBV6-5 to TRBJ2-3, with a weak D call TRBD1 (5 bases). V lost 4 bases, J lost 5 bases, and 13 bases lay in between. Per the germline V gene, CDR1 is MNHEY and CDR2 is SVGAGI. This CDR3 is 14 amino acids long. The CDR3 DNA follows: TGTGCCAGCAGTTTGCCCAGGGTAGGAGATACGCAGTATTTT. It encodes CASSLPRVGDTQYF.

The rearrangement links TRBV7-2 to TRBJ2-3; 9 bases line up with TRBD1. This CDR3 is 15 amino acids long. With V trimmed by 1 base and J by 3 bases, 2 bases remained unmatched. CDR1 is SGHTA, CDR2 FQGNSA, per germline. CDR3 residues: CASSLGGQGTDTQYF. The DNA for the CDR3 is TGTGCCAGCAGCTTAGGCGGACAGGGGACAGATACGCAGTATTTT.

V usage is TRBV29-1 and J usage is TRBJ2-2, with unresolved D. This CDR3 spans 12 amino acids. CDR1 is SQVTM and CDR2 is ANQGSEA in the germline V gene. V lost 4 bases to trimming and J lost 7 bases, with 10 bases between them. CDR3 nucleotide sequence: TGCAGCGTTGCGAGCCAATTCGGGGAGCTGTTTTTT. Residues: CSVASQFGELFF.

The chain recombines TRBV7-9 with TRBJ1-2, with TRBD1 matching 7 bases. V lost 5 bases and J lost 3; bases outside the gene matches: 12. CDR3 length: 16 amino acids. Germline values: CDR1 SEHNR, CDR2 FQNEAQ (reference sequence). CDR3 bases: TGTGCCAGCAGCCCAGGGGGGACAGCCCGTTACTATGGCTACACCTTC. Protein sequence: CASSPGGTARYYGYTF.

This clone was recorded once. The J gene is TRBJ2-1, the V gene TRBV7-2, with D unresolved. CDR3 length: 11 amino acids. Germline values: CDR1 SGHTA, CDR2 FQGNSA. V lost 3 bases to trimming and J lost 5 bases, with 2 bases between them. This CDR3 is CASSFHNEQFF. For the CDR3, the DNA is TGTGCCAGCAGCTTCCACAATGAGCAGTTCTTC.

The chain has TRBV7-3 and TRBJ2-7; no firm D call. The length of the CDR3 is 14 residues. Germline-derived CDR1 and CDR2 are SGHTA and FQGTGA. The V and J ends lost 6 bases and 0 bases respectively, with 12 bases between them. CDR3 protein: CASSPGRSSYEQYF. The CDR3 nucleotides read TGTGCCAGCAGTCCTGGACGGTCCTCCTACGAGCAGTACTTC.

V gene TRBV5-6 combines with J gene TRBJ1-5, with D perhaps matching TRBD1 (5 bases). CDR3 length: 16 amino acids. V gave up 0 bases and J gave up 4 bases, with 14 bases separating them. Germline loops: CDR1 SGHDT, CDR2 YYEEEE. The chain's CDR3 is CASSLGPGTVNQPQHF. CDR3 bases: TGTGCCAGCAGCTTGGGCCCAGGGACCGTAAATCAGCCCCAGCATTTT. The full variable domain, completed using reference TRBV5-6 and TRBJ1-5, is DAGVTQSPTHLIKTRGQQVTLRCSPKSGHDTVSWYQQALGQGPQFIFQYYEEEERQRGNFPDRFSGHQFPNYSSELNVNALLLGDSALYLCASSLGPGTVNQPQHFGDGTRLSIL.

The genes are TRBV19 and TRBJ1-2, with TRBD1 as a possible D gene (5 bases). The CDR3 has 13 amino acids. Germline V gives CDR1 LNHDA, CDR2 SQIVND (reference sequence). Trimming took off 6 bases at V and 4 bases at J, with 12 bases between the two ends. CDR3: CASRRRVSYGYTF. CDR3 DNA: TGTGCCAGTAGACGCAGGGTAAGCTATGGCTACACCTTC.

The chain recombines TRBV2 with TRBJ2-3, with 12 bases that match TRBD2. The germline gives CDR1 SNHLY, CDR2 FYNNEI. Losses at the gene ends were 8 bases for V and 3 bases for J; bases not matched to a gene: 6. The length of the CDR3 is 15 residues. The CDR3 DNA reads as TGTGCCAGCGGACTAGCGGGGTTGAAAACAGATACGCAGTATTTT. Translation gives CASGLAGLKTDTQYF. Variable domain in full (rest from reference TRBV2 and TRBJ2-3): EPEVTQTPSHQVTQMGQEVILRCVPISNHLYFYWYRQILGQKVEFLVSFYNNEISEKSEIFDDQFSVERPDGSNFTLKIRSTKLEDSAMYFCASGLAGLKTDTQYFGPGTRLTVL.

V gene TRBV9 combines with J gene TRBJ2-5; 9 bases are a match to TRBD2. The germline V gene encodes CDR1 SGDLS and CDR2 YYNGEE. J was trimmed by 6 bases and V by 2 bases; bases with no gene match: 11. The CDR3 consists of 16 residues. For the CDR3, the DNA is TGTGCCAGCAGCGTCAGCCATAGCGGGGGAATGCAGACCCAGTACTTC. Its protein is CASSVSHSGGMQTQYF.

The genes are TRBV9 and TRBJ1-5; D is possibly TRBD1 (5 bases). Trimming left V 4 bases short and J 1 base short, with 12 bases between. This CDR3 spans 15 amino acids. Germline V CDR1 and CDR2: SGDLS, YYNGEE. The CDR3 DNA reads TGTGCCAGCAGCTCCGGTGGGGGAAGCAATCAGCCCCAGCATTTT. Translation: CASSSGGGSNQPQHF.

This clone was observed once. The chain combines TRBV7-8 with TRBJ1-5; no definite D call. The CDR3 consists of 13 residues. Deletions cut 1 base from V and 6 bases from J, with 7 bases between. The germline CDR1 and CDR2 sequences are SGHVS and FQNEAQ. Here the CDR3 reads CASSLELAQPQHF. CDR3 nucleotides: TGTGCCAGCAGCTTAGAACTAGCTCAGCCCCAGCATTTT.

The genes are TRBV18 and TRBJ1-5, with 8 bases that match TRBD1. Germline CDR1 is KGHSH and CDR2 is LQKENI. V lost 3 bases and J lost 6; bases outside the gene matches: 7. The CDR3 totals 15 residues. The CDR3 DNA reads TGTGCCAGCTCACCCTCGGACAGGGAGATTCAGCCCCAGCATTTT. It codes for CASSPSDREIQPQHF.

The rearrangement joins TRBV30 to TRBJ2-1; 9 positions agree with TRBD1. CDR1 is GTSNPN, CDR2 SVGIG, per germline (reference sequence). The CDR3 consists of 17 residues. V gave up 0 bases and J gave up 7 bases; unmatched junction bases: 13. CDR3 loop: CAWSVNGGGQGGNEQFF. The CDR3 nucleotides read TGTGCCTGGAGTGTAAATGGGGGGGGACAGGGCGGTAATGAGCAGTTCTTC.

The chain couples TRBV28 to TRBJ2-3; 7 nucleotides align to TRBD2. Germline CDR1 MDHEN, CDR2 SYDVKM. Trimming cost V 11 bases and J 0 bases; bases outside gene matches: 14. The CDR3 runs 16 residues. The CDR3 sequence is CAAATSGGTSTDTQYF. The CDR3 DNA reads TGTGCCGCCGCCACGTCCGGGGGGACTAGCACAGATACGCAGTATTTT.

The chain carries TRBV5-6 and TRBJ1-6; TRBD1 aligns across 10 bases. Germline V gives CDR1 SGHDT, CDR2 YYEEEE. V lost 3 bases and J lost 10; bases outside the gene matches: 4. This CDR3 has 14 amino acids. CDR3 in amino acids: CASSSTGGRSPLHF. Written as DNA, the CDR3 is TGTGCCAGCAGCTCGACAGGGGGCAGATCACCCCTCCACTTT.

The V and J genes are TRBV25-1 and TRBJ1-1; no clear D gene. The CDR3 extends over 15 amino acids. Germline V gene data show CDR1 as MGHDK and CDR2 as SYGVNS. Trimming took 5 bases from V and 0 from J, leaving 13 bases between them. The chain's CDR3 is CASSKHGHMNTEAFF. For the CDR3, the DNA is TGTGCCAGCAGTAAACATGGGCACATGAACACTGAAGCTTTCTTT.

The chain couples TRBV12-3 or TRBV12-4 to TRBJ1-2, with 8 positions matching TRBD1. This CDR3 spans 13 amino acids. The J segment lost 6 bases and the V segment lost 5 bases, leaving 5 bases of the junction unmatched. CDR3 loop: CASSHGQGHGYTF. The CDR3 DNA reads TGTGCCAGCAGTCACGGACAGGGCCATGGCTACACCTTC.

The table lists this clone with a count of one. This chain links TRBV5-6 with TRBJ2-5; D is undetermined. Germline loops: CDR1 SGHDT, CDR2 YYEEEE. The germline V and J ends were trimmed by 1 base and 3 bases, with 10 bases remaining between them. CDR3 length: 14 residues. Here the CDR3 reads CASSLQSTKETQYF. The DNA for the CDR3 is TGTGCCAGCAGCTTGCAGTCTACAAAAGAGACCCAGTACTTC.